The next 16 T cell receptor beta chains were all read from a single sample in a study of blood T cell repertoires in COVID-19. Generated by immunoSEQ multiplex PCR, the TCRdb table keeps only in-frame clones and is missing some. This table has under 140,000 clones, 60% to 80% appearing once. The material sequenced was peripheral blood. All receptors derive from a woman of 80 years or more with active or convalescent COVID-19.

This chain joins TRBV28 and TRBJ1-5, with a weak D call TRBD1 (6 bases). The ends were cut back, 3 bases at V and 5 bases at J, with 11 bases in the middle. The CDR3 has 14 amino acids. Per the germline V gene, CDR1 is MDHEN and CDR2 is SYDVKM. The CDR3 region has the DNA TGTGCCAGCAGTTTTTTCAGGGGTTATCAGCCCCAGCATTTT. Its translation: CASSFFRGYQPQHF.

The chain uses TRBV12-3 or TRBV12-4 and TRBJ2-1, with a possible D match to TRBD1 (5 bases). V was shortened by 6 bases and J by 8 bases, with 14 bases between the two germline ends. This CDR3 is 13 amino acids long. This chain's CDR3 is CASRLLGEDEQFF. CDR3 in DNA: TGTGCCAGCAGGCTCCTAGGGGAAGATGAGCAGTTCTTC.

The CDR3 sequence: CASSYMAGKVNEQFF. The CDR3 coding sequence is TGTGCCAGCAGTTACATGGCGGGGAAAGTCAATGAGCAGTTCTTC. The rearrangement joins TRBV6-2 or TRBV6-3 to TRBJ2-1; D is possibly TRBD2 (6 bases). The CDR3 is 15 residues long. Germline CDR1 MNHEY, CDR2 SVGEGT. V gave up 2 bases and J gave up 6 bases, with 14 bases separating them.

In this sample, this clone turned up once. CDR3 residues: CAISTGTDYGYTF. As DNA, the CDR3 is TGTGCCATCAGTACCGGGACTGACTATGGCTACACCTTC. The chain couples TRBV10-3 to TRBJ1-2; D perhaps matches TRBD1 (5 bases). Germline V gene data show CDR1 as ENHRY and CDR2 as SYGVKD. V dropped 5 bases and J dropped 3 bases, with 10 bases sitting between them. The CDR3 covers 13 residues.

The genes are TRBV19 and TRBJ1-4, with a tentative D call TRBD1 (6 bases). Germline V lookup: CDR1 LNHDA, CDR2 SQIVND (reference sequence). CDR3 length: 14 amino acids. The V and J ends lost 2 bases and 8 bases respectively, with 12 bases between them. The CDR3 region is CASSIQGIGEKLFF. The CDR3 DNA reads TGTGCCAGTAGTATACAGGGGATCGGCGAAAAACTGTTTTTT.

The gene calls are TRBV29-1 and TRBJ2-3; D perhaps matches TRBD1 (5 bases). Deletions cut 4 bases from V and 5 bases from J, with 7 bases between. Germline assignment: CDR1 SQVTM and CDR2 ANQGSEA. The CDR3 is 11 amino acids. CDR3 residues: CSVVRGDTQYF. The CDR3 nucleotides are TGCAGCGTTGTAAGGGGAGATACGCAGTATTTT.

This clone was observed once. This chain's CDR3 is CASSPGGQVLSYGYTF. The DNA for the CDR3 is TGCGCCAGCAGCCCAGGGGGACAGGTCCTCTCCTATGGCTACACCTTC. The chain carries TRBV4-1 and TRBJ1-2, with TRBD1 matching over 8 bases. V was clipped by 4 bases and J by 4 bases; unmatched bases: 11. This CDR3 has 16 amino acids. Germline V CDR1 and CDR2: MGHRA, YSYEKL.

This chain connects TRBV7-9 to TRBJ2-2, with unresolved D. Germline lookup yields CDR1 SEHNR and CDR2 FQNEAQ (reference sequence). The CDR3 loop spans 16 amino acids. The ends were cut back, 5 bases at V and 2 bases at J, with 15 bases in the middle. As DNA, the CDR3 is TGTGCCAGCAGCCCCTACCTTGCGGATAACACCGGGGAGCTGTTTTTT. Amino acid sequence: CASSPYLADNTGELFF.

The V gene is TRBV7-9, the J gene TRBJ1-3; tentative D call: TRBD1 (5 bases). The CDR3 length is 14 residues. Trimming stripped 7 bases from V and 2 bases from J, with 12 bases between. Germline V gives CDR1 SEHNR, CDR2 FQNEAQ (reference sequence). CDR3 residues: CASNTRGAGNTIYF. CDR3 bases: TGTGCCAGCAACACTCGGGGGGCTGGAAACACCATATATTTT.

The chain links TRBV2 to TRBJ2-3; possible D gene TRBD2, 6 bases. Trimming removed 7 bases at V and 0 bases at J, with 26 bases between. Germline values: CDR1 SNHLY, CDR2 FYNNEI. This CDR3 region has 19 residues. CDR3 region: CASTSSHGISGRSTDTQYF. Written as DNA, the CDR3 is TGTGCCAGCACCTCCTCCCACGGGATTAGCGGAAGAAGCACAGATACGCAGTATTTT.

The chain uses TRBV27 and TRBJ2-5, with 12 bases that match TRBD2. The CDR3 is made up of 15 amino acids. Trimming at V came to 6 bases and at J to 5 bases, leaving 7 bases not matched to a gene. Germline values: CDR1 MNHEY, CDR2 SMNVEV (reference sequence). The chain's CDR3 is CASSSGLAGWETQYF. CDR3 nucleotide sequence: TGTGCCAGCAGCTCTGGACTAGCGGGATGGGAGACCCAGTACTTC.

The rearrangement links TRBV28 to TRBJ2-5, with TRBD2 identical over 7 bases. CDR3 size: 12 residues. Per the germline V gene, CDR1 is MDHEN and CDR2 is SYDVKM. The junction had 2 bases not matched to a gene; V was cut back by 5 bases and J by 5 bases. The CDR3 sequence: CASSGREETQYF. In nucleotides, the CDR3 is TGTGCCAGCAGTGGGAGGGAGGAGACCCAGTACTTC.

V usage is TRBV18 and J usage is TRBJ2-1; TRBD2 matches at 10 bases. Trimming cost V 3 bases and J 4 bases; bases outside gene matches: 6. The CDR3 length is 16 residues. From germline, CDR1 is KGHSH and CDR2 LQKENI. CDR3 nucleotides: TGTGCCAGCTCACCTAGCCGGACTAGCGGATACAATGAGCAGTTCTTC. It yields the protein CASSPSRTSGYNEQFF.

This sequence joins TRBV5-1 and TRBJ1-1; D is possibly TRBD1 (5 bases). Germline V gene data show CDR1 as SGHRS and CDR2 as YFSETQ. The V and J ends lost 7 bases and 1 base respectively, with 17 bases between them. CDR3 length: 15 amino acids. The CDR3 loop is CASQTNPDRNTEAFF. CDR3 coding DNA: TGCGCCAGCCAAACCAACCCCGACAGGAACACTGAAGCTTTCTTT.

The V and J genes are TRBV12-3 or TRBV12-4 and TRBJ2-1; D is perhaps TRBD2 (7 bases). V dropped 6 bases and J dropped 15 bases, with 21 bases sitting between them. This CDR3 is built from 13 residues. The CDR3 loop reads CASSATRGQARFF. DNA of the CDR3: TGTGCCAGCAGCGCTACGCGGGGGCAAGCCCGGTTCTTC.

The chain carries TRBV2 and TRBJ2-1; 14 positions match TRBD2. Germline trimming cut 6 bases from V and 7 bases from J; bases unmatched to any gene: 11. Looked up from germline, CDR1 is SNHLY and CDR2 is FYNNEI. This CDR3 has 17 residues. The CDR3 region has the DNA TGTGCCAGCAGGAAGACTAGCGGGAGGGCCGTAGGGAATGAGCAGTTCTTC. Its translation: CASRKTSGRAVGNEQFF. The full variable domain, completed using reference TRBV2 and TRBJ2-1, is EPEVTQTPSHQVTQMGQEVILRCVPISNHLYFYWYRQILGQKVEFLVSFYNNEISEKSEIFDDQFSVERPDGSNFTLKIRSTKLEDSAMYFCASRKTSGRAVGNEQFFGPGTRLTVL.